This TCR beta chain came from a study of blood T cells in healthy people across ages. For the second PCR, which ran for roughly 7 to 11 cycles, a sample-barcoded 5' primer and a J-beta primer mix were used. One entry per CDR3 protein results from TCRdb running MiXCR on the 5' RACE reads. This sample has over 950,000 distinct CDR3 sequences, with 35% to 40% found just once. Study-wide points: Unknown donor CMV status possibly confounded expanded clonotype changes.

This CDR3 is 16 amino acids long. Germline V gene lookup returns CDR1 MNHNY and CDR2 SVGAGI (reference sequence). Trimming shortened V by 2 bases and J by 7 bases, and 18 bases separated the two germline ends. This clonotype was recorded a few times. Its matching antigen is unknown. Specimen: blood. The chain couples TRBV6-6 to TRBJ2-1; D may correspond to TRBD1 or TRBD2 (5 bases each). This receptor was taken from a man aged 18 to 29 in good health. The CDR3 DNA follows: TGTGCCAGCAGTTACGGGGACCCGGGAAACTCTAATGAGCAGTTCTTC. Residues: CASSYGDPGNSNEQFF.